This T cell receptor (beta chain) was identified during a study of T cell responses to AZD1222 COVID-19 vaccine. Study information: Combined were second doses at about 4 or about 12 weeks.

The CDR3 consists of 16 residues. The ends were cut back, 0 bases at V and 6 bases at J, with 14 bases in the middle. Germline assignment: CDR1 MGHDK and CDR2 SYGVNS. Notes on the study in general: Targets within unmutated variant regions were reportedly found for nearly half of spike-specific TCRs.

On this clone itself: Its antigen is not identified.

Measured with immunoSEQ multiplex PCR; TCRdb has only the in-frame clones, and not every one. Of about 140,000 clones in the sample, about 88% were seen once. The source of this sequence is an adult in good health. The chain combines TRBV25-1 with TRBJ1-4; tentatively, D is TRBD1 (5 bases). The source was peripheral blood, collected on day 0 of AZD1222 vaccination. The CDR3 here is CASSEYGAGRDEKLFF. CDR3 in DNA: TGTGCCAGCAGTGAATATGGGGCAGGGCGCGATGAAAAACTGTTTTTT.